The rows below give T cell receptor beta chains drawn from one sample of a study of blood T cells in healthy people across ages. TCRdb recomputed calls from the 5' RACE reads with MiXCR, one row per CDR3 protein. This sample yields 550,000 to 800,000 distinct CDR3 sequences, of which over 20% are seen a single time; around 3.4% belongs to the top ten. Sequencing was performed on blood. The source is a man aged 70 or older in good health. The CDR3 runs from the conserved cysteine through the conserved F or W. Fields, in order: CDR3 DNA, CDR3 protein, D gene, V gene, clone size, J gene. A D gene is named only where the DNA matches it firmly. Not all rows give a size; the values are once, few, many and, for expanded clones, a class.

CDR3nt: TGTGCCAGCAGCTTTACCGGGACAGGGGAGGGCTACACCTTC; CDR3aa: CASSFTGTGEGYTF; d_gene: TRBD1; v_gene: TRBV7-2; abundance: many; j_gene: TRBJ1-2
CDR3nt: TGTGCCAGCTCTCGGACTCCCGGGACAGCGAAAGAGACCCAGTACTTC; CDR3aa: CASSRTPGTAKETQYF; d_gene: TRBD1; v_gene: TRBV18; abundance: -; j_gene: TRBJ2-5
CDR3nt: TGTGCCACCACCGGGTCGGGTAGCGACCCAGCCTACGAGCAGTACTTC; CDR3aa: CATTGSGSDPAYEQYF; d_gene: -; v_gene: TRBV24-1; abundance: -; j_gene: TRBJ2-7
CDR3nt: TGTGTCAGCAGTTTCCCTAGCACGGGATCCTACGAGCAGTACTTC; CDR3aa: CVSSFPSTGSYEQYF; d_gene: -; v_gene: TRBV12-3/TRBV12-4; abundance: few; j_gene: TRBJ2-7
CDR3nt: TGTGCCAGCAGCGCCACGGGGGCCGGGGAGCTGTTTTTT; CDR3aa: CASSATGAGELFF; d_gene: -; v_gene: TRBV9; abundance: -; j_gene: TRBJ2-2
CDR3nt: TGCAGCGTTGAAGTCCCCGGGGGAACCTCCTACGAGCAGTACTTC; CDR3aa: CSVEVPGGTSYEQYF; d_gene: -; v_gene: TRBV29-1; abundance: -; j_gene: TRBJ2-7
CDR3nt: TGTGCCAGCAGTTTGCCCCGCTCTGGGGCCAACGTCCTGACTTTC; CDR3aa: CASSLPRSGANVLTF; d_gene: -; v_gene: TRBV28; abundance: -; j_gene: TRBJ2-6
CDR3nt: TGCAGTGCTAGAGATGGGGAATCCCTCAATGAGCAGTTCTTC; CDR3aa: CSARDGESLNEQFF; d_gene: -; v_gene: TRBV20-1; abundance: -; j_gene: TRBJ2-1
CDR3nt: TGTGCCAGCATCCGACAGGGAACCAAAAACATTCAGTACTTC; CDR3aa: CASIRQGTKNIQYF; d_gene: TRBD1; v_gene: TRBV6-1; abundance: -; j_gene: TRBJ2-4
CDR3nt: TGTGCCAGCAGCCCCACCCTATCCGCGGCCCAAGAGACCCAGTACTTC; CDR3aa: CASSPTLSAAQETQYF; d_gene: -; v_gene: TRBV11-2; abundance: few; j_gene: TRBJ2-5
CDR3nt: TGCAGTGCTAGAGGGCTCTCGGAAGCTTTCTTT; CDR3aa: CSARGLSEAFF; d_gene: -; v_gene: TRBV20-1; abundance: -; j_gene: TRBJ1-1
CDR3nt: TGCAGTGCTAACCTCAGGGACAGCCATAATTCACCCCTCCACTTT; CDR3aa: CSANLRDSHNSPLHF; d_gene: TRBD1; v_gene: TRBV20-1; abundance: few; j_gene: TRBJ1-6
CDR3nt: TGTGCCAGCAGCTTGTCTCTGGGGATAAATGAGCAGTTCTTC; CDR3aa: CASSLSLGINEQFF; d_gene: -; v_gene: TRBV7-9; abundance: -; j_gene: TRBJ2-1
CDR3nt: TGTGCCAGCAGCTTATCCAGCGGGAGGGCCGGGTACACCGGGGAGCTGTTTTTT; CDR3aa: CASSLSSGRAGYTGELFF; d_gene: TRBD2; v_gene: TRBV7-6; abundance: -; j_gene: TRBJ2-2
CDR3nt: TGCGCCAGCAGCTCCTACGGACGGATTAATACGAACACCGGGGAGCTGTTTTTT; CDR3aa: CASSSYGRINTNTGELFF; d_gene: -; v_gene: TRBV5-1; abundance: few; j_gene: TRBJ2-2